The subject of this entry is one T cell receptor (beta chain). Its cognate antigen is unknown. A junction boundary mismatches the germline segment, possibly from a read error. TCRdb analysed the 5' RACE reads with MiXCR anew, one entry per CDR3 protein. The sample records hundreds of thousands of distinct CDR3 sequences, roughly 17% being singletons. Germline V CDR1 and CDR2: MGHRA, YSYEKL. The CDR3 loop spans 14 amino acids. These data originate in a study of T-cell memory formation after mild COVID-19. Study-wide results and caveats: SARS-CoV-2 specificity of second-wave clones peaking day 37 was unconfirmed.

The J gene is TRBJ1-5, the V gene TRBV4-1, with TRBD1 matching 8 bases. The sequenced sample was PBMCs or a T cell subset sorted from them (not recorded which). The receptor was isolated from an adult woman who had mild COVID-19 (a few samples of this study predate the infection). Cell type and time point are not known. CDR3 coding DNA: TGCGCCAGCAGCCGCGGACAGGGCAAACAGCCCCAGCATTTT. Its translation is CASSRGQGKQPQHF.